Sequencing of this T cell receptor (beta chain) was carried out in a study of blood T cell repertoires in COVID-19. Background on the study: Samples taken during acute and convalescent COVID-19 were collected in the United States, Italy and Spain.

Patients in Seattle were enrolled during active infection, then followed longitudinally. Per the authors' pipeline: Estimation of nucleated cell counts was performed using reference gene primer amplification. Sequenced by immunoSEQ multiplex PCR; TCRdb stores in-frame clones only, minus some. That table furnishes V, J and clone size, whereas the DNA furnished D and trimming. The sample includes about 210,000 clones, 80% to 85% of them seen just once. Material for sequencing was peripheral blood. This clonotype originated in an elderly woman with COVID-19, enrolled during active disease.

The CDR3 spells CASSPGGQGNYGYTF. The CDR3, as DNA: TGTGCCAGCTCACCGGGGGGACAGGGAAACTATGGCTACACCTTC. The rearrangement uses TRBV18 and TRBJ1-2, with 9 bases that match TRBD1. The CDR3 spans 15 residues. CDR1 and CDR2 (germline): KGHSH, LQKENI. The V segment lost 3 bases and the J segment 2 bases; nucleotides outside the gene matches: 4.